This T cell receptor beta chain was sequenced in a study of a mutant IDH1 vaccine in newly diagnosed glioma. In the study overall: Those enrolled had earlier been treated with radiotherapy, temozolomide, or both, mostly both.

To note about this clone: What it recognizes is unknown.

Overall study findings and caveats: Pseudoprogression showed no apparent link to changes in top peripheral T cell clonotypes.

The table came from immunoSEQ multiplex PCR; TCRdb's copy has only in-frame clones and leaves some out. The repertoire has under 40,000 clones, 81% of them found once; the top ten carry approximately 15%. Time point of the sample: week 35, safety follow-up. Mutant IDH1 20-mer peptide, at 300 ug, made up each vaccine dose, with topical imiquimod. Donors had new WHO grade 3 or 4 IDH1-mutant, ATRX-lost astrocytomas. The specimen comprised PBMCs, sampled from a glioma patient whose treatment included an IDH1 peptide vaccine. The TCR comes from a man aged 25 to 40 with glioma.

The CDR3 reads CASSYQDREGQPQHF. The CDR3 region has the DNA TGTGCCAGCAGTTACCAAGACAGGGAAGGTCAGCCCCAGCATTTT. The V gene is TRBV6-5, the J gene TRBJ1-5, with 7 bases aligning to TRBD1. Germline values: CDR1 MNHEY, CDR2 SVGAGI. The CDR3 consists of 15 residues. V lost 2 bases and J lost 6; bases outside the gene matches: 7.